The 31 T cell receptor beta chains listed next were all sequenced from one sample in a study of blood T cell repertoires in COVID-19. Method: immunoSEQ multiplex PCR; TCRdb's copy keeps in-frame clones and lacks some. Here the sample spans about 97,000 clones, about nine tenths being singletons. The sample was peripheral blood. These receptors were obtained from a man aged 50-60 years with acute or convalescent COVID-19.

This chain connects TRBV6-4 to TRBJ2-1; D perhaps matches TRBD1 (5 bases). V was clipped by 0 bases and J by 6 bases, with 15 bases between them. CDR1 and CDR2 from the germline V gene are MRHNA and SNTAGT. CDR3 length: 16 residues. CDR3 sequence (DNA): TGTGCCAGCAGTGACTCTAGGGCAGGGTACGGCAATGAGCAGTTCTTC. Protein sequence: CASSDSRAGYGNEQFF.

The rearrangement uses TRBV30 and TRBJ1-6, with a tentative D call TRBD1 (6 bases). This CDR3 spans 13 amino acids. Between the trimmed V and J ends, which lost 3 bases and 10 bases, there was a span of 13 bases. Germline CDR1 reads GTSNPN; CDR2 reads SVGIG (reference sequence). As DNA, the CDR3 is TGTGCCTGGAGCCCACAGGGCAGATCACCCCTCCACTTT. This gives the protein CAWSPQGRSPLHF.

CDR3 sequence (DNA): TGCGCCAGCAGCTTTGCCGGGACTGAAGCTTTCTTT. Amino acids: CASSFAGTEAFF. The V call is TRBV5-1, the J call TRBJ1-1, with D hard to call. The ends were cut back, 2 bases at V and 5 bases at J, with 7 bases in the middle. Germline V gene data show CDR1 as SGHRS and CDR2 as YFSETQ. The CDR3 runs 12 residues.

This clone was found a few times. This sequence joins TRBV2 and TRBJ1-2; no definite D call. The V gene's germline CDR1 is SNHLY and CDR2 FYNNEI. The CDR3 sequence is 16 residues long. The ends were cut back, 6 bases at V and 0 bases at J, with 17 bases in the middle. The chain's CDR3 is CASSLRQVPANYGYTF. In nucleotides, the CDR3 is TGTGCCAGCAGCCTCAGGCAGGTTCCTGCTAACTATGGCTACACCTTC.

V usage is TRBV28 and J usage is TRBJ2-1, with 7 positions matching TRBD1. The CDR3 contains 17 residues. Trimming at V came to 4 bases and at J to 4 bases, leaving 13 bases not matched to a gene. CDR1 is MDHEN and CDR2 is SYDVKM in the germline V gene. The DNA for the CDR3 is TGTGCCAGCAGTTCTCGGGACAGCGAAACCCTTTACAATGAGCAGTTCTTC. Protein sequence: CASSSRDSETLYNEQFF.

This chain connects TRBV6-2 or TRBV6-3 to TRBJ1-5; no definite D call. The CDR3 consists of 15 residues. The V and J ends lost 2 bases and 5 bases respectively, with 13 bases between them. CDR1 is MNHEY, CDR2 SVGEGT, per germline. The CDR3 region is CASSYRSTDHQPQHF. In DNA, the CDR3 is TGTGCCAGCAGTTACCGATCTACAGACCATCAGCCCCAGCATTTT.

The chain uses TRBV28 and TRBJ2-7; maybe TRBD2 (5 bases). Germline V gene data show CDR1 as MDHEN and CDR2 as SYDVKM. V was pared by 5 bases and J by 4 bases, with 15 bases between. The CDR3 covers 14 residues. The CDR3 is CASSTTGGGYEQYF. In nucleotides, the CDR3 is TGTGCCAGCAGTACAACCGGTGGCGGGTACGAGCAGTACTTC.

The rearrangement uses TRBV5-5 and TRBJ2-3; D perhaps matches TRBD1 (5 bases). Per germline, CDR1 SGHKS and CDR2 YYEKEE (reference sequence). The CDR3 is 16 amino acids. Trimming removed 1 base from V and 3 bases from J, with 15 bases in between. The DNA of the CDR3 is TGTGCCAGCAGCTTGCGTTGGCAGGGTGTAACAGATACGCAGTATTTT. This gives the protein CASSLRWQGVTDTQYF.

The chain recombines TRBV6-5 with TRBJ1-6, with D uncertain. The CDR3 is made up of 12 amino acids. Germline V gene sequence: CDR1 MNHEY, CDR2 SVGAGI. Trimming stripped 7 bases from V and 7 bases from J, with 8 bases between. This CDR3 is CASTKQNSPLHF. The CDR3 region has the DNA TGTGCCAGCACTAAACAGAATTCACCCCTCCACTTT.

This clone was recorded once. The CDR3 spells CASSMGRGLRTDTQYF. CDR3 in DNA: TGTGCCAGTAGTATGGGTAGGGGGTTACGCACAGATACGCAGTATTTT. The V and J genes are TRBV19 and TRBJ2-3; tentatively, D is TRBD1 (6 bases). Germline CDR1 LNHDA, CDR2 SQIVND (reference sequence). There are 16 residues in the CDR3. V was shortened by 3 bases and J by 1 base, with 14 bases between the two germline ends.

This chain joins TRBV6-6 and TRBJ1-5; D is possibly TRBD1 (6 bases). Germline V gene lookup returns CDR1 MNHNY and CDR2 SVGAGI (reference sequence). The CDR3 runs to 15 residues. Deletions cut 10 bases from V and 0 bases from J, with 16 bases between. CDR3 amino acids: CATNDRRNSNQPQHF. The CDR3, as DNA: TGTGCCACCAATGACAGGCGGAATAGCAATCAGCCCCAGCATTTT.

This chain joins TRBV7-2 and TRBJ1-1; perhaps TRBD1 as D (6 bases). Per the germline V gene, CDR1 is SGHTA and CDR2 is FQGNSA. The ends were cut back, 7 bases at V and 6 bases at J, with 18 bases in the middle. The CDR3 extends over 14 amino acids. The CDR3 coding sequence is TGTGCCAGCAATATCGGGGGGGCAAGCGCTGAAGCTTTCTTT. Amino acid sequence: CASNIGGASAEAFF.

The genes are TRBV6-5 and TRBJ1-4, with D uncertain. The ends were cut back, 0 bases at V and 6 bases at J, with 8 bases in the middle. The CDR3 has 14 residues. Germline lookup yields CDR1 MNHEY and CDR2 SVGAGI. The CDR3 coding sequence is TGTGCCAGCAGTTACTCGCTGGGAGATGAAAAACTGTTTTTT. Amino acid sequence: CASSYSLGDEKLFF.

The genes are TRBV7-9 and TRBJ1-6; TRBD1 might be the D (6 bases). The germline CDR1 and CDR2 sequences are SEHNR and FQNEAQ (reference sequence). CDR3 length: 14 amino acids. V gave up 6 bases and J gave up 6 bases, with 12 bases separating them. Here the CDR3 reads CASSLQGSNSPLHF. DNA for the CDR3: TGTGCCAGCAGTTTACAGGGATCTAATTCACCCCTCCACTTT.

This sequence joins TRBV5-1 and TRBJ1-2, with D possibly matching TRBD1 (5 bases). The CDR3 has 12 amino acids. The germline V gene has CDR1 SGHRS and CDR2 YFSETQ. V dropped 5 bases and J dropped 8 bases, with 13 bases sitting between them. CDR3 region: CASRRDEHGYTF. The CDR3 DNA sequence: TGCGCCAGCAGGCGGGACGAGCACGGCTACACCTTC.

This chain connects TRBV19 to TRBJ1-5; weak D call: TRBD1 (6 bases). The CDR3 totals 15 residues. Germline CDR1 reads LNHDA; CDR2 reads SQIVND (reference sequence). Trimming took 6 bases from V and 0 from J, leaving 12 bases between them. The DNA for the CDR3 is TGTGCCAGTAGAGACAGGAGGAATAGCAATCAGCCCCAGCATTTT. Residues: CASRDRRNSNQPQHF.

The V gene is TRBV6-6, the J gene TRBJ1-4, with 9 bases fitting TRBD1. CDR1 and CDR2 (germline): MNHNY, SVGAGI (reference sequence). V dropped 4 bases and J dropped 8; count of bases not matched to a gene: 8. The CDR3 runs 15 residues. The CDR3 here is CASSFPGTGKEKLFF. As DNA, the CDR3 is TGTGCCAGCAGTTTCCCCGGGACAGGGAAAGAAAAACTGTTTTTT.

This clone was recorded only once. The chain couples TRBV5-1 to TRBJ2-7, with 8 positions matching TRBD1. CDR3 length: 16 amino acids. The V gene's germline CDR1 is SGHRS and CDR2 YFSETQ. V lost 4 bases, J lost 2 bases, and 11 bases stayed unmatched. The CDR3 loop reads CASSPVTGALPYEQYF. The CDR3 coding sequence is TGCGCCAGCAGCCCCGTGACAGGGGCCTTACCCTACGAGCAGTACTTC. Full variable domain (missing parts from reference TRBV5-1 and TRBJ2-7): KAGVTQTPRYLIKTRGQQVTLSCSPISGHRSVSWYQQTPGQGLQFLFEYFSETQRNKGNFPGRFSGRQFSNSRSEMNVSTLELGDSALYLCASSPVTGALPYEQYFGPGTRLTVT.

The chain is built from TRBV7-9 and TRBJ1-2, with 9 bases matching TRBD1. Germline values: CDR1 SEHNR, CDR2 FQNEAQ (reference sequence). This CDR3 comprises 15 residues. V lost 1 base and J lost 4; bases outside the gene matches: 4. The CDR3 bases are TGTGCCAGCAGCTTAGATACAGGGGGCACCTATGGCTACACCTTC. Translation: CASSLDTGGTYGYTF.

The CDR3 loop reads CASSMRQNQPQHF. As DNA, the CDR3 is TGTGCCAGTAGTATGAGACAGAATCAGCCCCAGCATTTT. J is TRBJ1-5 and V is TRBV19; TRBD1 might be the D (5 bases). Germline V gives CDR1 LNHDA, CDR2 SQIVND (reference sequence). V shed 3 bases and J shed 4 bases, with 7 bases lying between them. CDR3 length: 13 residues.

The chain carries TRBV5-1 and TRBJ1-1; weak D call: TRBD1 (6 bases). Germline V gene lookup returns CDR1 SGHRS and CDR2 YFSETQ. This CDR3 spans 16 amino acids. Trimming stripped 0 bases from V and 5 bases from J, with 17 bases between. Written as DNA, the CDR3 is TGCGCCAGCAGCTTGGAGTTGACAGGATTCGGGACTGAAGCTTTCTTT. This sequence encodes CASSLELTGFGTEAFF.

This clone came up many times. V and J are TRBV5-4 and TRBJ1-2; D gene unclear. Germline V gives CDR1 SGHNT, CDR2 YYREEE (reference sequence). CDR3 length equals 15 residues. Trimming removed 0 bases from V and 2 bases from J, with 11 bases in between. CDR3 sequence (DNA): TGTGCCAGCAGCTTGGAAAGAGGGCAAAACTATGGCTACACCTTC. Its translation: CASSLERGQNYGYTF.

The chain carries TRBV19 and TRBJ2-1; D remains unclear. V lost 0 bases, J lost 0 bases, and 9 bases lay in between. Germline CDR1 is LNHDA and CDR2 is SQIVND (reference sequence). The CDR3 totals 16 residues. The chain's CDR3 is CASSIDLSSSYNEQFF. The DNA of the CDR3 is TGTGCCAGTAGTATAGACCTAAGTTCCTCCTACAATGAGCAGTTCTTC.

The chain couples TRBV6-5 to TRBJ2-3; the match to TRBD1 covers 7 bases. Germline values: CDR1 MNHEY, CDR2 SVGAGI. This CDR3 contains 13 residues. V lost 5 bases and J lost 10; bases outside the gene matches: 9. CDR3 loop: CASSTHRGFSQYF. CDR3 nucleotides: TGTGCCAGCAGTACACACAGGGGTTTTTCGCAGTATTTT.

The V gene is TRBV28, the J gene TRBJ1-1; D possibly corresponds to TRBD1 (6 bases). This CDR3 contains 12 residues. V lost 6 bases, J lost 10 bases, and 15 bases lay in between. The germline V gene encodes CDR1 MDHEN and CDR2 SYDVKM. CDR3: CASSQRGFLAFF. For the CDR3, the DNA is TGTGCCAGCAGCCAAAGGGGGTTTTTAGCTTTCTTT.

This chain connects TRBV7-2 to TRBJ1-5; D is undetermined. Looked up from germline, CDR1 is SGHTA and CDR2 is FQGNSA. The CDR3 covers 14 residues. Deletions cut 2 bases from V and 0 bases from J, with 5 bases between. The CDR3 sequence is CASSLSPSNQPQHF. Here the CDR3 DNA reads TGTGCCAGCAGCTTATCTCCTAGCAATCAGCCCCAGCATTTT.

The count of this clone is one. The chain uses TRBV7-9 and TRBJ1-3; maybe TRBD1 (5 bases). Looked up from germline, CDR1 is SEHNR and CDR2 is FQNEAQ (reference sequence). CDR3 length: 13 residues. V was clipped by 0 bases and J by 10 bases, with 10 bases between them. For the CDR3, the DNA is TGTGCCAGCAGCTTAGCTCAGGGTTTTACCATATATTTT. Translation: CASSLAQGFTIYF.

This chain connects TRBV7-8 to TRBJ2-2; weak D call: TRBD1 (6 bases). The CDR3 loop spans 16 amino acids. The germline V gene has CDR1 SGHVS and CDR2 FQNEAQ. Trimming stripped 4 bases from V and 0 bases from J, with 12 bases between. The CDR3 DNA reads as TGTGCCAGCAGCTCGGGACACTCAGCGAACACCGGGGAGCTGTTTTTT. This sequence encodes CASSSGHSANTGELFF.

V is TRBV4-1 and J is TRBJ1-6, with 9 nucleotides matching TRBD1. J was trimmed by 9 bases and V by 2 bases; bases with no gene match: 8. Germline V gene sequence: CDR1 MGHRA, CDR2 YSYEKL. The CDR3 covers 16 residues. In DNA form, the CDR3 reads TGCGCCAGCAGCCAACTACAGGGGGCGTCAAGTTCACCCCTCCACTTT. This translates into CASSQLQGASSSPLHF.

The chain couples TRBV7-2 to TRBJ1-2, with D perhaps TRBD1 (6 bases). V dropped 7 bases and J dropped 10 bases, with 13 bases sitting between them. CDR3 length equals 11 residues. Germline lookup yields CDR1 SGHTA and CDR2 FQGNSA. CDR3 sequence reads: CASTTGFAYTF. The CDR3 region has the DNA TGTGCCAGCACCACAGGGTTCGCCTACACCTTC.

This sequence joins TRBV20-1 and TRBJ2-7; D is undetermined. The CDR3 extends over 11 amino acids. Trimming left V 6 bases short and J 2 bases short, with 8 bases between. In germline, CDR1 is DFQATT, CDR2 SNEGSKA (reference sequence). The CDR3 sequence is CSAERTYEQYF. The CDR3 DNA reads TGCAGTGCCGAGAGAACCTACGAGCAGTACTTC.